This T cell receptor beta chain came from a study of Tregs in tolerant kidney transplant recipients (dated by TCRdb to the late 2010s). Study-level background: The transplants used related donors along with nonmyeloablative bone marrow transplantation, and in the human trials mixed chimerism was transient. The study used TCRbeta sequencing to identify donor-specific regulatory T cells before combined kidney and bone marrow transplantation, then tracked those cells after transplant.

For TCRbeta CDR3 sequencing, genomic DNA from the sorted cells was extracted using the QIAGEN DNeasy Blood and Tissue Kit. High-throughput TCRbeta CDR3 sequencing was carried out commercially through immunoSEQ, with PCR amplification with bias correction and internal controls included. The paper's data handling went like this. Unique productive TCRbeta sequences were defined by CDR3 nucleotide sequence where primers matched, otherwise by CDR3 amino acid sequence with Vbeta and Jbeta genes. To correct sorting error, sequences shared between sorted populations at a frequency ratio of 2:1 or less were removed; the rest were assigned to the higher population. A sequence was defined as donor-reactive if the sequence was expanded at least 5-fold in CFSE-low cells compared with unstimulated cells and had a frequency of at least 0.01% in CFSE-low cells. Repertoire divergence was quantified by Jensen-Shannon divergence calculated from the top 100 TCRbeta sequences ranked by frequency. When a sample had multiple sequencing runs, each run was corrected for sorting error separately and the runs were then pooled. TCRdb stores this immuneACCESS table with in-frame sequences only. Part of the clones is absent; in the studies checked, under half of the shortfall reflects unresolved V genes, and no reason is known for the rest. For V, J and clone size, that table is used; D and trimming come from the DNA. The table for this sample records 25,000 to 35,000 clones. The ten biggest clones cover 7.6% of the sample.

Details on this clone: The specificity of this receptor is unknown. The read comes to an end 3 residues before the CDR3 does, leaving the germline J gene to fill in the end.

The CDR3 covers 16 residues, taking in both the cysteine and the phenylalanine. The 39 bases shown cover part of the CDR3, and their frame starts at base 1. CDR1 and CDR2, per the germline V gene, are SGHVS and FNYEAQ. V drops 2 bases and J drops 0 bases, leaving 11 bases in between. The sample's time point label, in plain terms: blood sample drawn before combined kidney and bone marrow transplant. Unstimulated Tregs (CD4+CD25+CD127-), CD4+ non-Tregs (CD4+CD25-), CD4 and CD8 cells were FACS-sorted from thawed PBMCs. The patients were a handful of recipients of combined kidney and bone marrow transplants from the ITN036ST trial, and samples were available only for these trial subjects. Healthy control blood was separated into PBMCs by Ficoll density gradient and cryopreserved, and patient PBMCs were collected both before and after transplant. Summary of the overall study and its limitations: The most biologically relevant and donor-specific TCRbeta repertoire appeared to be identified by expanding Tregs with activated donor B cells. Although technical replication error seemed to be minimal, the question of biological reproducibility was not addressed directly. Because only a small number of patients were included, the study had limitations, and the results will need to be validated in larger populations as well as under other immunosuppression protocols. Donor-specific Treg expansion was found to exceed global Treg expansion in tolerant patients, suggesting antigen-driven rather than nonspecific expansion. For some patients, the PCR primers changed as time went on, which meant samples from those patients could not be compared with one another at the nucleotide level.

The sequence came from a human donor who received a combined kidney and bone marrow transplant. The chain employs TRBV7-6 and TRBJ2-1; D gene: possibly TRBD1, on 6 matching bases. This sample comprised CD8+ T cells from blood, obtained before the transplant. The CDR3 protein is CASSLYAGASYNEQFF. The DNA read from the CDR3 is TGTGCCAGCAGCTTATATGCAGGGGCCTCCTACAATGAG.